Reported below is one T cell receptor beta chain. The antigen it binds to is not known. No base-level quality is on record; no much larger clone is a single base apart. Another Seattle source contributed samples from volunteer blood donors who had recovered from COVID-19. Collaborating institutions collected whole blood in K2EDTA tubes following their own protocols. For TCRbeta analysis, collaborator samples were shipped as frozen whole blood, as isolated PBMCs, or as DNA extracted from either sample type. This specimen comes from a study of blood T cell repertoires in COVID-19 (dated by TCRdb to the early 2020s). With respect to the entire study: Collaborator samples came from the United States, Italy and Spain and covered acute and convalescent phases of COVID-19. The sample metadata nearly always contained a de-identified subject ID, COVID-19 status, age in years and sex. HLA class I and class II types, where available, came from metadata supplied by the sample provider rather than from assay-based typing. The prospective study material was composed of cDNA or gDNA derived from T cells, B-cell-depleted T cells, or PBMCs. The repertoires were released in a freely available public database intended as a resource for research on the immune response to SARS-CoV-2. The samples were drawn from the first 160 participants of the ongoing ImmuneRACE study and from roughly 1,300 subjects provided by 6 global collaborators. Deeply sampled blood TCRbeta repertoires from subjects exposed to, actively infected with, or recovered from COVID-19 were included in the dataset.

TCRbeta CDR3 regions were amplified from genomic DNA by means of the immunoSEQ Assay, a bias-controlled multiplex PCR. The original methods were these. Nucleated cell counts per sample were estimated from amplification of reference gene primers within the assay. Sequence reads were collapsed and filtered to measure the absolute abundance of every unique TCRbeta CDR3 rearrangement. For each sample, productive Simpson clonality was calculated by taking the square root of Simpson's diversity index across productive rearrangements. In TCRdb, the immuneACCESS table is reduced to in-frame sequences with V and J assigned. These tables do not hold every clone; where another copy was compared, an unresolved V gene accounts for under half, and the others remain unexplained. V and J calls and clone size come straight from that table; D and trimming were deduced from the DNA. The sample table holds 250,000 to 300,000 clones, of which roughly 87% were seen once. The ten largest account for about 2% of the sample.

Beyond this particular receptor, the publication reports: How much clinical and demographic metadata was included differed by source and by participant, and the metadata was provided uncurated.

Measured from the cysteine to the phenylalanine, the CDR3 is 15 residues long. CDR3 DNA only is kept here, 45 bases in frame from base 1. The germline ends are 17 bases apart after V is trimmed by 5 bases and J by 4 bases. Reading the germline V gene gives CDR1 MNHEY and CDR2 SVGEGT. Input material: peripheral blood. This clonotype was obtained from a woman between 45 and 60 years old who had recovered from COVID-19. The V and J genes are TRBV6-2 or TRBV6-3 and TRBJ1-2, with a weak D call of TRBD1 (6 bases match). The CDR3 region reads CASSDPGGHAYGYTF. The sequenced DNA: TGTGCCAGCAGTGACCCGGGGGGCCATGCCTATGGCTACACCTTC.